What follows are 18 T cell receptor beta chains derived from one specimen sequenced in a study of T cells in Graves' hyperthyroidism and ophthalmopathy. The investigators amplified TCR beta CDR3 regions from RNA transcripts. HTBI primers drove first-round RT-PCR of the TCR CDR3. MiXCR was run by TCRdb on the multiplex PCR reads, yielding one entry per CDR3 protein. Of some 180,000 distinct CDR3 sequences listed, 17% are singletons. Specimen: blood. Receptors originate from a woman between 45 and 60 years old with Graves' hyperthyroidism.

Many counts were recorded for this clonotype. The chain carries TRBV7-9 and TRBJ2-1; 8 bases are shared with TRBD1. V was clipped by 8 bases and J by 3 bases; unmatched bases: 9. This CDR3 has 15 amino acids. The germline V gene encodes CDR1 SEHNR and CDR2 FQNEAQ (reference sequence). DNA for the CDR3: TGTGCCAGCCCTTCCGGGACAGGTGGCTACAATGAGCAGTTCTTC. Amino acid sequence: CASPSGTGGYNEQFF.

This clonotype was counted a few times. The chain couples TRBV20-1 to TRBJ1-2; D call uncertain. Per the germline V gene, CDR1 is DFQATT and CDR2 is SNEGSKA (reference sequence). The germline V and J ends were trimmed by 1 base and 4 bases, with 7 bases remaining between them. This CDR3 contains 12 residues. CDR3 bases: TGCAGTGCTAGAGGACGGCCCTATGGCTACACCTTC. Translation: CSARGRPYGYTF.

For this clonotype: A read error may produce the germline difference seen at one junction end. V and J are TRBV19 and TRBJ1-2; TRBD1 aligns across 10 bases. Germline CDR1 LNHDA, CDR2 SQIVND (reference sequence). CDR3 length: 14 residues. This CDR3 is CACSPTGGEGGYTF. For the CDR3, the DNA is TGTGCCTGTAGTCCGACAGGGGGCGAGGGTGGCTACACCTTC.

The CDR3 DNA reads TGTGCCAGCAGTCCCTCAGGGACCGGGGAGCTGTTTTTT. It yields the protein CASSPSGTGELFF. The chain carries TRBV6-1 and TRBJ2-2; D possibly corresponds to TRBD1 (5 bases). V was pared by 5 bases and J by 5 bases, with 9 bases between. CDR1 is MNHNS and CDR2 is SASEGT in the germline V gene. This CDR3 has 13 residues.

This clonotype was detected a few times. The chain carries TRBV10-3 and TRBJ1-5; no reliable D call. The CDR3 length is 13 residues. Germline-derived CDR1 and CDR2 are ENHRY and SYGVKD. The V and J ends lost 4 bases and 6 bases respectively, with 10 bases between them. Here the CDR3 DNA reads TGTGCCATCAGTGTTTACGATGGTCAGCCCCAGCATTTT. It codes for CAISVYDGQPQHF.

This clonotype appeared many times. The chain carries TRBV6-2 or TRBV6-3 and TRBJ1-2; TRBD1 is a possible D gene (6 bases). Trimming left V 5 bases short and J 3 bases short, with 19 bases between. The CDR3 runs to 16 residues. Germline values: CDR1 MNHEY, CDR2 SVGEGT. The CDR3 here is CASSQPRSTGYYGYTF. The CDR3, as DNA: TGTGCCAGCAGTCAACCTCGGTCGACAGGCTACTATGGCTACACCTTC.

This clonotype occurred many times. The genes are TRBV20-1 and TRBJ2-5; no clear D gene. Germline V gene data show CDR1 as DFQATT and CDR2 as SNEGSKA (reference sequence). There are 15 residues in the CDR3. V was clipped by 3 bases and J by 2 bases, with 16 bases between them. CDR3 loop: CSASEPKVGQETQYF. In nucleotides, the CDR3 is TGCAGTGCTAGTGAACCCAAGGTGGGTCAAGAGACCCAGTACTTC.

This clonotype was recorded at least ten times. The chain joins TRBV12-3 or TRBV12-4 to TRBJ1-1, with a tentative D call TRBD1 (5 bases). CDR3 length equals 12 residues. Trimming took 7 bases from V and 11 from J, leaving 17 bases between them. The CDR3 region is CASTRSGDRAFF. CDR3 DNA: TGTGCCAGCACCCGGTCGGGGGATCGGGCTTTCTTT.

This clonotype was found a few times. The V call is TRBV20-1, the J call TRBJ1-3; D is unclear. There are 13 residues in the CDR3. Trimming took off 3 bases at V and 2 bases at J, with 8 bases between the two ends. Looked up from germline, CDR1 is DFQATT and CDR2 is SNEGSKA (reference sequence). The CDR3 is CSASSGPGNTIYF. CDR3 in DNA: TGCAGTGCTAGTTCTGGACCTGGAAACACCATATATTTT.

The chain carries TRBV11-2 and TRBJ1-1; TRBD1 matches at 9 bases. The CDR3 contains 14 residues. Germline V gives CDR1 SGHAT, CDR2 FQNNGV. The V gene end was trimmed by 2 bases and the J gene end by 4 bases; junction bases not matched to a gene: 2. CDR3 nucleotides: TGTGCCAGCAGCTTAAGGGACAGGGCCACTGAAGCTTTCTTT. It translates to CASSLRDRATEAFF.

V usage is TRBV4-1 and J usage is TRBJ1-5; TRBD1 agrees at 7 bases. V trimming: 3 bases; J trimming: 4 bases; junction bases outside the gene matches: 9. Germline V CDR1 and CDR2: MGHRA, YSYEKL. This CDR3 has 16 amino acids. The CDR3 nucleotides read TGCGCCAGCAGCCACGAAACCGGGACAGAGAATCAGCCCCAGCATTTT. Translating gives CASSHETGTENQPQHF.

This clonotype has at least ten counts. This chain uses TRBV25-1 with TRBJ1-5, with 10 bases matching TRBD1. The CDR3 is 14 amino acids. Germline CDR1 reads MGHDK; CDR2 reads SYGVNS. The junction had 5 bases not matched to a gene; V was cut back by 6 bases and J by 6 bases. Written as DNA, the CDR3 is TGTGCCAGCAGCGGGACAGGGGTTGGTCAGCCCCAGCATTTT. Its translation: CASSGTGVGQPQHF.

This clonotype was seen repeatedly, ten times or more. The V and J genes are TRBV5-1 and TRBJ2-3, with a tentative D call TRBD2 (6 bases). Germline CDR1 and CDR2: SGHRS and YFSETQ. This CDR3 contains 15 residues. Deletions cut 3 bases from V and 2 bases from J, with 13 bases between. CDR3 nucleotides: TGCGCCAGCAGCTCCGACCCTAGCGACACAGATACGCAGTATTTT. Translation: CASSSDPSDTDTQYF.

For the CDR3, the DNA is TGCAGTGCTAGAGGCGCTAGCGGGAGGAGTCCCTACAATGAGCAGTTCTTC. It encodes CSARGASGRSPYNEQFF. The chain employs TRBV20-1 and TRBJ2-1; 11 nucleotides line up with TRBD2. The CDR3 is 17 residues long. J was trimmed by 2 bases and V by 1 base; bases with no gene match: 7. Germline V gene sequence: CDR1 DFQATT, CDR2 SNEGSKA (reference sequence).

Ten or more counts support this clonotype. The rearrangement joins TRBV7-9 to TRBJ2-3; possibly TRBD1 for D (5 bases). This CDR3 spans 13 amino acids. Germline-derived CDR1 and CDR2 are SEHNR and FQNEAQ (reference sequence). V lost 5 bases and J 5 bases, leaving 11 bases between the germline ends. The CDR3: CASSPGAVDTQYF. CDR3 DNA sequence: TGTGCCAGCAGCCCTGGGGCGGTAGATACGCAGTATTTT.

The rearrangement joins TRBV20-1 to TRBJ1-3; possible D gene TRBD1, 5 bases. This CDR3 contains 15 residues. The germline V and J ends were trimmed by 5 bases and 3 bases, with 17 bases remaining between them. The germline V gene has CDR1 DFQATT and CDR2 SNEGSKA (reference sequence). CDR3 amino acids: CSAFKGSLYGNTIYF. CDR3 bases: TGCAGTGCTTTTAAGGGGAGTTTATATGGAAACACCATATATTTT.

This clonotype was found many times. The chain links TRBV24-1 to TRBJ2-6, with D possibly matching TRBD2 (5 bases). The CDR3 consists of 16 residues. Deletions cut 1 base from V and 0 bases from J, with 6 bases between. Looked up from germline, CDR1 is KGHDR and CDR2 is SFDVKD. The CDR3 reads CATSDFGNSGANVLTF. The CDR3 nucleotides are TGTGCCACCAGTGATTTCGGGAACTCTGGGGCCAACGTCCTGACTTTC.

This clonotype has ten or more counts. The chain uses TRBV20-1 and TRBJ1-3; 7 positions agree with TRBD1. Trimming took 0 bases from V and 4 from J; bases not matched to a gene: 12. The CDR3 has 17 residues. The germline gives CDR1 DFQATT, CDR2 SNEGSKA (reference sequence). The CDR3 here is CSARDLNAGGIGNTIYF. CDR3 bases: TGCAGTGCTAGAGATTTAAATGCAGGGGGTATCGGAAACACCATATATTTT.